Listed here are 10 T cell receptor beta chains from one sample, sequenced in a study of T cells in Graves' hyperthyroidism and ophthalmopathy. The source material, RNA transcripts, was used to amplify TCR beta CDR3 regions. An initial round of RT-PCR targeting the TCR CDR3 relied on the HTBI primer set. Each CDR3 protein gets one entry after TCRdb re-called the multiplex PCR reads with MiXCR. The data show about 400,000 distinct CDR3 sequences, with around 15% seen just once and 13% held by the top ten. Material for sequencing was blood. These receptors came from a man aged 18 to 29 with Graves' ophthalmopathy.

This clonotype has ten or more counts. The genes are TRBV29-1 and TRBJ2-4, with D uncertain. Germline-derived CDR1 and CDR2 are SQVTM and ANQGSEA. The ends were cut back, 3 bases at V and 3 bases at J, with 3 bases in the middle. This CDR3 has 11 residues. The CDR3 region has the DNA TGCAGCGTTGACAGCAAAAACATTCAGTACTTC. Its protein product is CSVDSKNIQYF.

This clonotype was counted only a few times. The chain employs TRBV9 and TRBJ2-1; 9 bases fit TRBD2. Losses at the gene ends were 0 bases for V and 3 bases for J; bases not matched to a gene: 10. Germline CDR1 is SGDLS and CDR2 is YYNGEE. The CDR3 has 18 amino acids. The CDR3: CASSVAFGTSSLYNEQFF. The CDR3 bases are TGTGCCAGCAGCGTAGCCTTTGGGACTAGCTCTCTCTACAATGAGCAGTTCTTC.

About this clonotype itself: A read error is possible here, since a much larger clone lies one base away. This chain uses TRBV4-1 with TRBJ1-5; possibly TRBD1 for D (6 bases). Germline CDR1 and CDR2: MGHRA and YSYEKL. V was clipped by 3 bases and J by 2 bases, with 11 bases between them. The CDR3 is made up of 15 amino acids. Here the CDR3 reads CASSQGAGGNQPQHF. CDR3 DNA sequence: TGCGCCAGCAGCCAGGGGGCGGGTGGCAATCAGCCCCAGCATTTT.

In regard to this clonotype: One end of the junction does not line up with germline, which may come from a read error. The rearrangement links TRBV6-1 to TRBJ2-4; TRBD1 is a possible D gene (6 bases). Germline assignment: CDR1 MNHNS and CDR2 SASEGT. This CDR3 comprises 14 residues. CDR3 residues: CASLKGGAKTIQYF. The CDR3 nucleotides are TGTGCCAGCCTTAAAGGGGGAGCCAAAACCATTCAGTACTTC.

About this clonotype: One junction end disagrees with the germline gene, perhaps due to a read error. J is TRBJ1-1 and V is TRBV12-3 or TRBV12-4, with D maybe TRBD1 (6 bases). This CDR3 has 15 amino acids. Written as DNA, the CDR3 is TGTGCCAGCAGAAAACCGGGACAAGTGAACGCTGAAGCTCTCTTT. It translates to CASRKPGQVNAEALF.

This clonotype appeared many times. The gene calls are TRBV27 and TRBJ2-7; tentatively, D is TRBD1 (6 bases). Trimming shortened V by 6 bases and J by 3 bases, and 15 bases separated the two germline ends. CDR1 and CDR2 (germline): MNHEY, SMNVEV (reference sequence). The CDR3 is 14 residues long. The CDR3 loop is CASRSPGHYYEQYF. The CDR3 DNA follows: TGTGCCAGCAGATCGCCGGGACATTACTACGAGCAGTACTTC.

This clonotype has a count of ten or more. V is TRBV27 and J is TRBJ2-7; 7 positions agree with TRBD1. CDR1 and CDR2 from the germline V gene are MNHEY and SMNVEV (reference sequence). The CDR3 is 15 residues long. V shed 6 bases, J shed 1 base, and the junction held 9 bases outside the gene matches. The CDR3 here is CASSKFDRASYEQYF. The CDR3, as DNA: TGTGCCAGCAGCAAATTCGACAGGGCGTCCTACGAGCAGTACTTC.

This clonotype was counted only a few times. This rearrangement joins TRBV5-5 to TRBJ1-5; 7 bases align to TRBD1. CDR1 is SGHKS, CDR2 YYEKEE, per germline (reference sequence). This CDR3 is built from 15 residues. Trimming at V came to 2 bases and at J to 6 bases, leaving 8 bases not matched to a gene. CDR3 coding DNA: TGTGCCAGCAGCTTCCAGACAGGGATATTTCAGCCCCAGCATTTT. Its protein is CASSFQTGIFQPQHF.

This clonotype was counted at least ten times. In nucleotides, the CDR3 is TGTGCCTGGACTGCAGCGGGAGGGGCGGGTGAAGCTTTCTTT. Translated, it gives CAWTAAGGAGEAFF. The chain joins TRBV30 to TRBJ1-1, with D perhaps TRBD1 (5 bases). Germline values: CDR1 GTSNPN, CDR2 SVGIG (reference sequence). V was trimmed by 4 bases and J by 7 bases, leaving 19 bases between them. The CDR3 is 14 amino acids.

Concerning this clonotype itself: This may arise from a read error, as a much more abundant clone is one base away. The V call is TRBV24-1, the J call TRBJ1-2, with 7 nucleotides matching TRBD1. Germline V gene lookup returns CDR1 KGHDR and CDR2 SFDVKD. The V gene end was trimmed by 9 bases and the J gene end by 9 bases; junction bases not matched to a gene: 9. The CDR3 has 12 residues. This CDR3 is CATARDSISYTF. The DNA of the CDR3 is TGTGCCACCGCCCGGGACAGCATAAGCTACACCTTC.